These 31 T cell receptor beta chains originate from one sample sequenced in a study of beta chain features in type 1 diabetes. Study results and limitations: Shorter TCRB CDR3s, moderately but significantly so, marked every one of the four CD4+ subsets in Type 1 diabetes patients.

Investigators reverse transcribed all isolated RNA, so they sequenced expressed TCRB transcripts. TCRdb's copy holds only in-frame clones and misses some; the assay was immunoSEQ multiplex PCR. The table lists under 300,000 clones, over 11% of them singletons, with roughly 0.019% in the top ten. No cognate antigen is known for these TCRs. The specimen sequenced was naive CD4+ T cells from blood. The source of these receptors is a man aged 25-45 years with type 1 diabetes.

The chain couples TRBV5-8 to TRBJ2-5, with TRBD2 matching 8 bases. With 4 bases clipped from V and 0 bases from J, the junction kept 8 bases outside the gene matches. Germline CDR1 SGHTS, CDR2 YDEGEE. The CDR3 sequence is 16 residues long. The CDR3 loop is CASSRGGRGHQETQYF. CDR3 nucleotides: TGTGCCAGCAGCCGGGGGGGCAGGGGACACCAAGAGACCCAGTACTTC.

This clone was detected only a few times. The J gene is TRBJ1-2, the V gene TRBV6-1; possible D gene TRBD1, 6 bases. Trimming removed 9 bases at V and 3 bases at J, with 17 bases between. The CDR3 totals 14 residues. Germline-derived CDR1 and CDR2 are MNHNS and SASEGT. The CDR3 sequence is CASRRRGLDYGYTF. Here the CDR3 DNA reads TGTGCCAGTCGCAGGCGGGGGCTCGACTATGGCTACACCTTC.

This clone was detected a few times. The chain links TRBV7-9 to TRBJ2-5, with TRBD2 matching over 14 bases. The ends lost 5 bases at V and 5 bases at J; junction bases unmatched: 7. CDR1 and CDR2 from the germline V gene are SEHNR and FQNEAQ (reference sequence). This CDR3 spans 16 amino acids. The chain's CDR3 is CASSRTSGGPGETQYF. As DNA, the CDR3 is TGTGCCAGCAGCCGGACTAGCGGGGGGCCAGGGGAGACCCAGTACTTC.

The V call is TRBV5-1, the J call TRBJ2-7; tentatively, D is TRBD1 (6 bases). V was clipped by 0 bases and J by 5 bases, with 12 bases between them. Germline CDR1 reads SGHRS; CDR2 reads YFSETQ. The CDR3 is 14 residues long. CDR3 bases: TGCGCCAGCAGCTTGGACAGGGAAGGAAACGAGCAGTACTTC. Translating it yields CASSLDREGNEQYF.

CDR3 loop: CASSRDSLNEQYF. In DNA form, the CDR3 reads TGCGCCAGCAGTCGCGACAGTCTCAACGAGCAGTACTTC. This chain links TRBV5-1 with TRBJ2-7; perhaps TRBD1 as D (5 bases). Trimming took off 5 bases at V and 5 bases at J, with 14 bases between the two ends. CDR3 length: 13 residues. Per germline, CDR1 SGHRS and CDR2 YFSETQ.

The sample holds a few counts of this clone. The J gene is TRBJ1-1, the V gene TRBV18, with 11 bases matching TRBD1. CDR1 KGHSH and CDR2 LQKENI come from the germline V gene. V trimming: 4 bases; J trimming: 4 bases; junction bases outside the gene matches: 2. The CDR3 consists of 14 residues. CDR3 in DNA: TGTGCCAGCTCACGGGGACAGGGGGGCACTGAAGCTTTCTTT. This codes for CASSRGQGGTEAFF.

This clone was counted a few times. The V call is TRBV6-5, the J call TRBJ2-6, with 8 bases lining up with TRBD1. The CDR3 has 15 residues. The germline CDR1 and CDR2 sequences are MNHEY and SVGAGI. V shed 5 bases, J shed 2 bases, and the junction held 2 bases outside the gene matches. As DNA, the CDR3 is TGTGCCAGCAGTGCACAGGGGGCTGGGGCCAACGTCCTGACTTTC. Its translation: CASSAQGAGANVLTF.

The rearrangement uses TRBV18 and TRBJ1-1; 7 positions match TRBD1. This CDR3 contains 14 residues. V shed 3 bases and J 1 base; nucleotides not matched to a gene: 2. Germline V gene lookup returns CDR1 KGHSH and CDR2 LQKENI. This chain's CDR3 is CASSPGQANTEAFF. CDR3 DNA: TGTGCCAGCTCACCCGGACAGGCGAACACTGAAGCTTTCTTT.

This chain joins TRBV6-5 and TRBJ1-2; D is possibly TRBD1 (5 bases). The V and J ends lost 7 bases and 6 bases respectively, with 12 bases between them. Germline V gives CDR1 MNHEY, CDR2 SVGAGI. The CDR3 spans 12 residues. CDR3 bases: TGTGCCAGCACCCAGCGGGGCGATGGCTACACCTTC. It codes for CASTQRGDGYTF.

The chain carries TRBV6-6 and TRBJ2-7; TRBD1 aligns across 9 bases. Trimming took 5 bases from V and 2 from J; bases not matched to a gene: 7. Germline assignment: CDR1 MNHNY and CDR2 SVGAGI (reference sequence). This CDR3 is built from 15 residues. This chain's CDR3 is CASSAPGQGTYEQYF. The CDR3 bases are TGTGCCAGCAGTGCTCCGGGACAGGGAACCTACGAGCAGTACTTC.

In its sample, this clone was seen a few times. This rearrangement joins TRBV4-1 to TRBJ1-2; tentative D call: TRBD1 (6 bases). This CDR3 is 16 amino acids long. The V end lost 1 base, the J end lost 4 bases, and 16 bases lay between the germline ends. Per germline, CDR1 MGHRA and CDR2 YSYEKL. CDR3 sequence reads: CASSQASPTGRYGYTF. For the CDR3, the DNA is TGCGCCAGCAGCCAAGCCTCTCCGACAGGCCGCTATGGCTACACCTTC.

CDR3 DNA sequence: TGTGCCAGCAGCCGACTTATCGGCTATGGCTACACCTTC. It translates to CASSRLIGYGYTF. The V and J genes are TRBV11-2 and TRBJ1-2; D gene uncertain. From germline, CDR1 is SGHAT and CDR2 FQNNGV. There are 13 residues in the CDR3. The germline V and J ends were trimmed by 5 bases and 4 bases, with 11 bases remaining between them.

This clone appeared a few times. Other DNA variants within this sample encode the same CDR3. This sequence joins TRBV5-1 and TRBJ2-2; perhaps TRBD1 as D (5 bases). Germline lookup yields CDR1 SGHRS and CDR2 YFSETQ. The CDR3 covers 14 residues. Trimming shortened V by 0 bases and J by 2 bases, and 5 bases separated the two germline ends. The CDR3 region has the DNA TGCGCCAGCAGCTTGGGGACAAACACCGGGGAGCTGTTTTTT. Residues: CASSLGTNTGELFF.

The chain couples TRBV5-4 to TRBJ1-2, with D perhaps matching TRBD1 (6 bases). CDR1 and CDR2 from the germline V gene are SGHNT and YYREEE (reference sequence). The CDR3 length is 15 residues. Trimming took off 4 bases at V and 6 bases at J, with 19 bases between the two ends. This chain's CDR3 is CASSRPDSRQDGYTF. CDR3 DNA: TGTGCCAGCAGCCGCCCCGACTCCCGACAGGATGGCTACACCTTC.

This sequence joins TRBV5-4 and TRBJ2-2, with 11 bases aligning to TRBD2. The CDR3 is made up of 18 amino acids. Trimming at V came to 0 bases and at J to 7 bases, leaving 11 bases not matched to a gene. Germline V CDR1 and CDR2: SGHNT, YYREEE (reference sequence). The CDR3 DNA follows: TGTGCCAGCAGCTTGGCCGGGTCTACTAGCGGGAGTTACGGGGAGCTGTTTTTT. Amino acids: CASSLAGSTSGSYGELFF.

J is TRBJ1-2 and V is TRBV7-2; 10 bases fit TRBD1. Germline V gene sequence: CDR1 SGHTA, CDR2 FQGNSA. V trimming: 1 base; J trimming: 3 bases; junction bases outside the gene matches: 2. The CDR3 runs 15 residues. CDR3 in amino acids: CASSLVGTGDYGYTF. CDR3 sequence (DNA): TGTGCCAGCAGCTTAGTAGGGACAGGGGACTATGGCTACACCTTC.

Written as DNA, the CDR3 is TGTGCCAGCAGCCAAACGGGGTTAACTGAAGCTTTCTTT. Residues: CASSQTGLTEAFF. The rearrangement links TRBV6-5 to TRBJ1-1; D unclear. The V end was cut by 6 bases, the J end by 5 bases, with 13 bases between. The CDR3 covers 13 residues. The germline gives CDR1 MNHEY, CDR2 SVGAGI.

The chain recombines TRBV5-4 with TRBJ2-7; 7 bases align to TRBD1. V dropped 4 bases and J dropped 7; count of bases not matched to a gene: 11. Looked up from germline, CDR1 is SGHNT and CDR2 is YYREEE (reference sequence). This CDR3 has 14 amino acids. CDR3 DNA: TGTGCCAGCAGCCTAATGACAGGGATCAAGGAGCAGTACTTC. Its protein is CASSLMTGIKEQYF.

The chain links TRBV5-1 to TRBJ2-7; 8 bases match TRBD2. The CDR3 is made up of 14 amino acids. The V segment lost 2 bases and the J segment 5 bases; nucleotides outside the gene matches: 6. Germline V CDR1 and CDR2: SGHRS, YFSETQ. CDR3 sequence: CASSFGGASDEQYF. CDR3 nucleotide sequence: TGCGCCAGCAGCTTCGGGGGGGCGTCAGACGAGCAGTACTTC. Variable domain in full (rest from reference TRBV5-1 and TRBJ2-7): KAGVTQTPRYLIKTRGQQVTLSCSPISGHRSVSWYQQTPGQGLQFLFEYFSETQRNKGNFPGRFSGRQFSNSRSEMNVSTLELGDSALYLCASSFGGASDEQYFGPGTRLTVT.

The V gene is TRBV7-2, the J gene TRBJ2-3, with TRBD1 matching over 7 bases. Germline V gives CDR1 SGHTA, CDR2 FQGNSA. The CDR3 is 16 amino acids. With 7 bases clipped from V and 2 bases from J, the junction kept 12 bases outside the gene matches. The CDR3 nucleotides read TGTGCCAGCACCTTGCTTCCGGGACAGCTCACAGATACGCAGTATTTT. This codes for CASTLLPGQLTDTQYF.

This clone was counted only a few times. V gene TRBV30 combines with J gene TRBJ2-2; 7 positions agree with TRBD1. V lost 4 bases, J lost 6 bases, and 2 bases stayed unmatched. Germline-derived CDR1 and CDR2 are GTSNPN and SVGIG (reference sequence). The CDR3 length is 12 residues. The CDR3: CAWTTGPGELFF. CDR3 in DNA: TGTGCCTGGACGACAGGGCCCGGGGAGCTGTTTTTT.

The V and J genes are TRBV7-2 and TRBJ2-1, with 11 nucleotides matching TRBD2. The trim removed 1 base at V and 1 base at J, leaving 6 bases unmatched. Germline-derived CDR1 and CDR2 are SGHTA and FQGNSA. The CDR3 has 18 residues. The CDR3 DNA reads TGTGCCAGCAGCTTAGTAGCGGGAGGGCCTGGGTCCTACAATGAGCAGTTCTTC. Encoded protein: CASSLVAGGPGSYNEQFF.

This clone was seen a few times. V gene TRBV6-6 combines with J gene TRBJ2-5, with 8 bases matching TRBD2. CDR3 length: 13 amino acids. CDR1 MNHNY and CDR2 SVGAGI come from the germline V gene (reference sequence). V trimming: 8 bases; J trimming: 2 bases; junction bases outside the gene matches: 4. The CDR3 protein is CASGKRGQETQYF. The DNA of the CDR3 is TGTGCCAGCGGAAAGCGGGGGCAAGAGACCCAGTACTTC.

The chain has TRBV29-1 and TRBJ2-7, with D tentatively TRBD2 (6 bases). The V gene's germline CDR1 is SQVTM and CDR2 ANQGSEA. Trimming stripped 4 bases from V and 3 bases from J, with 7 bases between. This CDR3 has 11 amino acids. DNA for the CDR3: TGCAGCGTTGGCGGGAACTACGAGCAGTACTTC. Translated: CSVGGNYEQYF.

The genes are TRBV6-1 and TRBJ2-6; D remains ambiguous. Per the germline V gene, CDR1 is MNHNS and CDR2 is SASEGT. Trimming cost V 3 bases and J 0 bases, with 9 bases left between them. The CDR3 consists of 16 residues. Here the CDR3 reads CASSEHGGSGANVLTF. The CDR3 region has the DNA TGTGCCAGCAGTGAGCACGGTGGCTCTGGGGCCAACGTCCTGACTTTC.

The V call is TRBV4-2, the J call TRBJ2-7, with TRBD2 matching over 7 bases. The CDR3 has 17 residues. Germline V gene lookup returns CDR1 LGHNA and CDR2 YNFKEQ. Trimming took 1 base from V and 3 from J; bases not matched to a gene: 12. The CDR3 coding sequence is TGTGCCAGCAGCCAAGTTTCCTCGGGACTACAAAACTACGAGCAGTACTTC. Its protein product is CASSQVSSGLQNYEQYF.

V is TRBV6-1 and J is TRBJ2-7; 7 positions match TRBD2. The V gene's germline CDR1 is MNHNS and CDR2 SASEGT. The trim removed 7 bases at V and 12 bases at J, leaving 15 bases unmatched. The CDR3 totals 13 residues. The CDR3, as DNA: TGTGCCAGCATCGAGGGAGGGGTCAAGCGGAGGTACTTC. As protein: CASIEGGVKRRYF.

The chain uses TRBV30 and TRBJ2-5, with a tentative D call TRBD1 (8 bases). Germline V gives CDR1 GTSNPN, CDR2 SVGIG (reference sequence). V was cut by 4 bases and J by 7 bases, with 16 bases left in between. This CDR3 is built from 13 residues. CDR3 residues: CAWTEDREGTQYF. DNA of the CDR3: TGTGCCTGGACCGAGGACAGGGAGGGGACCCAGTACTTC.

The rearrangement joins TRBV2 to TRBJ1-2, with D possibly being TRBD1 (6 bases). Trimming stripped 4 bases from V and 1 base from J, with 10 bases between. The CDR3 is 14 amino acids. CDR1 is SNHLY, CDR2 FYNNEI, per germline. The CDR3 nucleotides are TGTGCCAGCAGTGCAACAGGGATTAACTATGGCTACACCTTC. It encodes CASSATGINYGYTF.

This chain uses TRBV2 with TRBJ1-3, with TRBD1 as a possible D gene (5 bases). The CDR3 spans 15 residues. V dropped 1 base and J dropped 0 bases, with 7 bases sitting between them. Germline V gene data show CDR1 as SNHLY and CDR2 as FYNNEI. The CDR3 sequence: CASSEGGGSGNTIYF. CDR3 nucleotides: TGTGCCAGCAGTGAAGGGGGGGGCTCTGGAAACACCATATATTTT.

The gene calls are TRBV21-1 and TRBJ1-2; the DNA was not compared with TRBD1, the D call given in the table. TRBV21-1 is deemed a pseudogene. The CDR3 sequence is 17 residues long. DNA of the CDR3: TGTGCCAGCAGCAAAGACTGGTGCGACAGGGAGACCTATGGCTACACCTTC. This codes for CASSKDWCDRETYGYTF.